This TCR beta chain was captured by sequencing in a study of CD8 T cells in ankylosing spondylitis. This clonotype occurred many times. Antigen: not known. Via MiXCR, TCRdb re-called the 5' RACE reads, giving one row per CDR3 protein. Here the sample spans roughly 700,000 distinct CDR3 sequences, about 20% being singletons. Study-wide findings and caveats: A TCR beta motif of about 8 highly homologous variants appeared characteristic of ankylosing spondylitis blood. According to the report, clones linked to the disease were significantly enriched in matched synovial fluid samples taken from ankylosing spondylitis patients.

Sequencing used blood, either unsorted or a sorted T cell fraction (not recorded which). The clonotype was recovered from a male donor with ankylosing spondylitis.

This CDR3 is CATSPGTGGKNEQFF. The CDR3 DNA is TGTGCCACCAGTCCCGGGACAGGGGGTAAGAATGAGCAGTTCTTC. The genes are TRBV24-1 and TRBJ2-1; 11 nucleotides line up with TRBD1. CDR3 size: 15 residues. Unmatched junction bases numbered 7, after V lost 6 bases and J lost 7 bases. Germline lookup yields CDR1 KGHDR and CDR2 SFDVKD.